This passage covers 19 T cell receptor beta chains from one sample sequenced in a study of T cells in Graves' hyperthyroidism and ophthalmopathy. RNA transcripts provided the source from which TCR beta CDR3 regions were amplified. When the TCR CDR3 underwent first-round RT-PCR, the HTBI primer set was used. TCRdb redid the calling of the multiplex PCR reads with MiXCR, one entry per CDR3 protein. Of 200,000 to 250,000 distinct CDR3 sequences in the sample, 16% were seen once. The specimen sequenced was blood. These receptors came from a woman between 18 and 30 years old with Graves' ophthalmopathy.

At least ten counts were recorded for this clonotype. The chain is built from TRBV7-8 and TRBJ2-6; unclear D gene. Germline V gene data show CDR1 as SGHVS and CDR2 as FQNEAQ. Trimming pared 5 bases from V and 0 bases from J, leaving 11 bases between. The CDR3 covers 16 residues. CDR3 amino acids: CASSQRSFSGANVLTF. In DNA, the CDR3 is TGTGCCAGCAGCCAGAGGTCCTTCTCTGGGGCCAACGTCCTGACTTTC.

This clonotype was seen repeatedly, ten times or more. The chain combines TRBV30 with TRBJ2-7; D is possibly TRBD2 (5 bases). Trimming took 4 bases from V and 6 from J, leaving 13 bases between them. CDR3 size: 12 residues. Germline CDR1 GTSNPN, CDR2 SVGIG (reference sequence). In DNA, the CDR3 is TGTGCCTGGAATTTGGCGGGTTCCGAGCAGTACTTC. Translating gives CAWNLAGSEQYF.

This clonotype was counted at least ten times. The chain links TRBV6-1 to TRBJ2-1, with D unclear. Germline lookup yields CDR1 MNHNS and CDR2 SASEGT. V lost 0 bases and J 0 bases, leaving 6 bases between the germline ends. This CDR3 is built from 15 residues. This CDR3 reads CASSEATNSYNEQFF. CDR3 DNA sequence: TGTGCCAGCAGTGAAGCTACGAACTCCTACAATGAGCAGTTCTTC.

The chain recombines TRBV29-1 with TRBJ2-3; the D gene is possibly TRBD2 (6 bases). Germline V CDR1 and CDR2: SQVTM, ANQGSEA. Trimming left V 6 bases short and J 0 bases short, with 16 bases between. The CDR3 is 15 residues long. CDR3 nucleotide sequence: TGCAGCGTCTGTTTGATCGGGACTAGCACAGATACGCAGTATTTT. Translation: CSVCLIGTSTDTQYF.

This clonotype showed up many times. The chain employs TRBV5-1 and TRBJ2-1; the D is unclear. The CDR3 contains 15 residues. V lost 0 bases and J lost 1, with 8 bases in between. Germline CDR1 and CDR2: SGHRS and YFSETQ. The CDR3 protein is CASSLGSQSYNEQFF. The CDR3 DNA follows: TGCGCCAGCAGCTTGGGCTCCCAGTCCTACAATGAGCAGTTCTTC. The variable domain in full, with the rest retrieved from reference TRBV5-1 and TRBJ2-1, is KAGVTQTPRYLIKTRGQQVTLSCSPISGHRSVSWYQQTPGQGLQFLFEYFSETQRNKGNFPGRFSGRQFSNSRSEMNVSTLELGDSALYLCASSLGSQSYNEQFFGPGTRLTVL.

This clonotype appeared many times. The rearrangement joins TRBV11-2 to TRBJ1-2; D remains unclear. V lost 5 bases and J 0 bases, leaving 7 bases between the germline ends. The germline gives CDR1 SGHAT, CDR2 FQNNGV. The CDR3 totals 13 residues. The CDR3 region has the DNA TGTGCCAGCAGCCCTTCAGCTAACTATGGCTACACCTTC. It translates to CASSPSANYGYTF.

The V and J genes are TRBV11-2 and TRBJ2-1; 15 nucleotides agree with TRBD2. The germline V gene has CDR1 SGHAT and CDR2 FQNNGV. V dropped 0 bases and J dropped 8; count of bases not matched to a gene: 5. The CDR3 consists of 17 residues. CDR3 sequence (DNA): TGTGCCAGCAGCTTAGATTCCGGGACTAGCGGGAGGTATGAGCAGTTCTTC. Its translation is CASSLDSGTSGRYEQFF.

This clonotype was detected ten times or more. The chain is built from TRBV28 and TRBJ1-5; D gene ambiguous. Per germline, CDR1 MDHEN and CDR2 SYDVKM. The CDR3 sequence is 13 residues long. V was pared by 2 bases and J by 7 bases, with 9 bases between. For the CDR3, the DNA is TGTGCCAGCAGTTTAACCTTGGGACAGCCCCAGCATTTT. Encoded protein: CASSLTLGQPQHF.

This clonotype was seen at least ten times. The V and J genes are TRBV9 and TRBJ2-1; 12 bases match TRBD2. The CDR3 is 16 residues long. V trimming: 5 bases; J trimming: 9 bases; junction bases outside the gene matches: 12. Germline-derived CDR1 and CDR2 are SGDLS and YYNGEE. This CDR3 reads CASSPGLAGLGSEQFF. CDR3 DNA sequence: TGTGCCAGCAGTCCTGGACTAGCGGGACTAGGGTCTGAGCAGTTCTTC.

The table lists this clonotype with many counts. This chain uses TRBV7-8 with TRBJ2-4; 7 positions agree with TRBD1. Germline lookup yields CDR1 SGHVS and CDR2 FQNEAQ. V was pared by 5 bases and J by 0 bases, with 7 bases of the junction left unmatched. CDR3 length: 16 residues. CDR3 nucleotide sequence: TGTGCCAGCAGCCCCAGGGACAGCCAAGCCAAAAACATTCAGTACTTC. Its translation is CASSPRDSQAKNIQYF.

The CDR3 loop reads CASSRTGLAGSSYNEQFF. DNA of the CDR3: TGTGCCAGCAGCCGCACTGGACTAGCGGGAAGCTCCTACAATGAGCAGTTCTTC. The chain employs TRBV7-9 and TRBJ2-1, with 12 bases that match TRBD2. The trim removed 5 bases at V and 0 bases at J, leaving 8 bases unmatched. The CDR3 has 18 amino acids. Germline lookup yields CDR1 SEHNR and CDR2 FQNEAQ (reference sequence).

At least ten counts were recorded for this clonotype. The gene calls are TRBV29-1 and TRBJ2-5; the match to TRBD2 covers 9 bases. The length of the CDR3 is 12 residues. Per the germline V gene, CDR1 is SQVTM and CDR2 is ANQGSEA. V lost 8 bases and J lost 3; bases outside the gene matches: 4. Here the CDR3 DNA reads TGCAGCTGTAGCGGGAGTGAAGAGACCCAGTACTTC. This sequence encodes CSCSGSEETQYF.

There are many counts of this clonotype. The chain joins TRBV20-1 to TRBJ2-7; D ambiguous. Germline CDR1 DFQATT, CDR2 SNEGSKA (reference sequence). V was shortened by 4 bases and J by 5 bases, with 6 bases between the two germline ends. The CDR3 contains 10 residues. The CDR3 region is CSATVDEQYF. CDR3 DNA: TGCAGTGCTACCGTTGACGAGCAGTACTTC.

This clonotype was counted at least ten times. The rearrangement links TRBV29-1 to TRBJ2-2; 9 bases are shared with TRBD2. The CDR3 is 15 amino acids. Germline V lookup: CDR1 SQVTM, CDR2 ANQGSEA. The V gene end was trimmed by 2 bases and the J gene end by 5 bases; junction bases not matched to a gene: 6. The CDR3 nucleotides are TGCAGCGTTGAATGGTCTAGCGGGGATACCGGGGAGCTGTTTTTT. Protein: CSVEWSSGDTGELFF.

This clonotype was seen only a few times. The chain uses TRBV4-1 and TRBJ2-1, with 11 bases lining up with TRBD2. Trimming removed 1 base from V and 3 bases from J; junction bases left unmatched: 2. The CDR3 is 16 residues long. The germline V gene has CDR1 MGHRA and CDR2 YSYEKL. CDR3 region: CASSQVLAGVYNEQFF. DNA of the CDR3: TGCGCCAGCAGCCAAGTACTAGCGGGGGTCTACAATGAGCAGTTCTTC.

This clonotype was picked up many times. The rearrangement links TRBV2 to TRBJ1-2, with a possible D match to TRBD1 (5 bases). In germline, CDR1 is SNHLY, CDR2 FYNNEI. Trimming pared 3 bases from V and 2 bases from J, leaving 7 bases between. The CDR3 consists of 13 residues. CDR3 protein: CASSERQNYGYTF. CDR3 bases: TGTGCCAGCAGTGAGAGACAGAACTATGGCTACACCTTC.

This clonotype was seen ten or more times. This rearrangement joins TRBV20-1 to TRBJ2-1; TRBD2 matches at 8 bases. Germline CDR1 and CDR2: DFQATT and SNEGSKA (reference sequence). This CDR3 spans 15 amino acids. Trimming cost V 6 bases and J 5 bases; bases outside gene matches: 12. The CDR3: CSAGRGGRPNNEQFF. Here the CDR3 DNA reads TGCAGTGCCGGAAGGGGCGGGAGGCCTAACAATGAGCAGTTCTTC.

In this sample, this clonotype turned up many times. J is TRBJ1-4 and V is TRBV18; D gene uncertain. CDR1 and CDR2 (germline): KGHSH, LQKENI. CDR3 length: 14 amino acids. Deletions cut 0 bases from V and 7 bases from J, with 9 bases between. CDR3 nucleotides: TGTGCCAGCTCACCACCATCCATACGTGAAAAACTGTTTTTT. Translating it yields CASSPPSIREKLFF.

This clonotype was recorded at least ten times. CDR3 loop: CSVDRPNTEAFF. The CDR3 nucleotides are TGCAGCGTGGACAGACCGAACACTGAAGCTTTCTTT. The chain carries TRBV29-1 and TRBJ1-1, with D perhaps matching TRBD1 (6 bases). Looked up from germline, CDR1 is SQVTM and CDR2 is ANQGSEA. The V gene lost 6 bases and the J gene lost 1 base, with 9 bases spanning the gap. The CDR3 sequence is 12 residues long. The variable domain in full, completed from reference TRBV29-1 and TRBJ1-1, reads SAVISQKPSRDICQRGTSLTIQCQVDSQVTMMFWYRQQPGQSLTLIATANQGSEATYESGFVIDKFPISRPNLTFSTLTVSNMSPEDSSIYLCSVDRPNTEAFFGQGTRLTVV.